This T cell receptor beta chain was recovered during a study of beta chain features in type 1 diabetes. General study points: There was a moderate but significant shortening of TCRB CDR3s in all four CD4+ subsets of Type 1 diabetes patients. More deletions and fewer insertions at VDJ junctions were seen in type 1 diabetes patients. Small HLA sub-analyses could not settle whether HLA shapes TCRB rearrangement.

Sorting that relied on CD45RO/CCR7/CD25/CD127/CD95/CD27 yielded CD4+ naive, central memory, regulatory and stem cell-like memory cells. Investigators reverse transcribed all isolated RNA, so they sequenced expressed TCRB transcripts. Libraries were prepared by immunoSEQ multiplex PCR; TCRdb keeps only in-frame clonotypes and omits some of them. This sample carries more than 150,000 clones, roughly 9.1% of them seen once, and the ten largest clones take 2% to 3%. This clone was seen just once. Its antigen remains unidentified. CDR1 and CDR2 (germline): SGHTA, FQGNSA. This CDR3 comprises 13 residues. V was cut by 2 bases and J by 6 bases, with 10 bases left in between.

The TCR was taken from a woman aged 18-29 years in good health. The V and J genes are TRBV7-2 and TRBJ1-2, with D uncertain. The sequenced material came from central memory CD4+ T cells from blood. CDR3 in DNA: TGTGCCAGCAGCTTACAATCTCGGGATGGCTACACCTTC. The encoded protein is CASSLQSRDGYTF.